This T cell receptor (beta chain) was identified in a study of blood T cell repertoires in COVID-19. Overall study context: Acute and convalescent COVID-19 specimens originated in the United States, Italy and Spain.

V shed 4 bases, J shed 9 bases, and the junction held 9 bases outside the gene matches. The CDR3 runs 15 residues. Germline V CDR1 and CDR2: SGDLS, YYNGEE. The repertoire was sequenced with immunoSEQ multiplex PCR; TCRdb's copy has only in-frame clones and lacks some. The table has 300,000 to 350,000 clones, 70% to 90% seen once. Participant-reported clinical history was the basis for cohort assignment. Sequencing input: PBMCs or T cells enriched from blood (not recorded which). The chain carries TRBV9 and TRBJ1-6; 8 bases fit TRBD1. The clonotype was recovered from a man aged 25 to 40 who had recovered from COVID-19. As DNA, the CDR3 is TGTGCCAGCAGCCCCCAAGGACAGGGAAGTTCACCCCTCCACTTT. Translation gives CASSPQGQGSSPLHF.